One and the same sample provided the 20 T cell receptor beta chains below, sequenced in a study of OX40 agonist ivuxolimab in advanced cancers. Generated by immunoSEQ multiplex PCR, the TCRdb table keeps only in-frame clones and is missing some. The data hold 45,000 to 50,000 clones, with around 90% observed a single time. The sample here was CD4+ or CD8+ T cells sorted from blood, taken in a trial of the OX40 agonist ivuxolimab. The receptors shown here come from an adult with an advanced solid tumor such as melanoma, head and neck, liver or kidney cancer.

The rearrangement uses TRBV9 and TRBJ1-1; tentatively, D is TRBD1 (5 bases). Per germline, CDR1 SGDLS and CDR2 YYNGEE. This CDR3 has 15 amino acids. V shed 0 bases and J shed 3 bases, with 12 bases lying between them. CDR3 loop: CASSVVQGGDTEAFF. CDR3 nucleotides: TGTGCCAGCAGCGTAGTGCAGGGCGGGGACACTGAAGCTTTCTTT.

The rearrangement joins TRBV27 to TRBJ2-7; TRBD1 agrees at 7 bases. J was trimmed by 5 bases and V by 5 bases; bases with no gene match: 9. The length of the CDR3 is 14 residues. In germline, CDR1 is MNHEY, CDR2 SMNVEV (reference sequence). CDR3 sequence reads: CASSPRDSLHEQYF. DNA of the CDR3: TGTGCCAGCAGTCCCCGGGACAGCCTTCACGAGCAGTACTTC.

V and J are TRBV28 and TRBJ1-5; 8 bases align to TRBD1. J was trimmed by 4 bases and V by 2 bases; bases with no gene match: 4. Germline V gives CDR1 MDHEN, CDR2 SYDVKM. The CDR3 has 15 residues. CDR3 DNA: TGTGCCAGCAGTTTACAGGGGGCTGAGAATCAGCCCCAGCATTTT. It yields the protein CASSLQGAENQPQHF.

Of note for this clone: The sample contains more than one DNA sequence encoding this CDR3. The chain has TRBV7-9 and TRBJ2-2; TRBD2 matches 8 bases. The V gene end was trimmed by 6 bases and the J gene end by 7 bases; junction bases not matched to a gene: 13. The CDR3 runs to 16 residues. Germline V gene data show CDR1 as SEHNR and CDR2 as FQNEAQ (reference sequence). The CDR3 sequence is CASRSSSGPRGGELFF. For the CDR3, the DNA is TGTGCCAGCAGATCGTCTAGCGGGCCAAGGGGCGGGGAGCTGTTTTTT.

This chain uses TRBV10-1 with TRBJ1-4, with a possible D match to TRBD1 (5 bases). V lost 2 bases to trimming and J lost 4 bases, with 11 bases between them. Germline-derived CDR1 and CDR2 are WNHNN and SYGVQD (reference sequence). This CDR3 comprises 15 residues. CDR3 nucleotides: TGCGCCAGCAGTGAGAACCAGGGAGTTAATGAAAAACTGTTTTTT. Encoded protein: CASSENQGVNEKLFF.

The rearrangement links TRBV29-1 to TRBJ2-1; TRBD1 aligns across 7 bases. Germline V gene lookup returns CDR1 SQVTM and CDR2 ANQGSEA. J gave up 0 bases and V 7 bases, and 6 bases lay outside the gene matches. CDR3 size: 14 residues. CDR3 loop: CSASGQSSYNEQFF. The CDR3 region has the DNA TGCAGCGCGTCGGGACAGAGCTCCTACAATGAGCAGTTCTTC.

The rearrangement uses TRBV11-3 and TRBJ2-1, with TRBD1 as a possible D gene (6 bases). Germline lookup yields CDR1 SGHNT and CDR2 YENEEA. The CDR3 contains 17 residues. V lost 4 bases to trimming and J lost 3 bases, with 19 bases between them. The CDR3 nucleotides read TGTGCCAGCAGCTCCACCGATCAGGGGAGAGGCTACAATGAGCAGTTCTTC. Amino acid sequence: CASSSTDQGRGYNEQFF.

The chain has TRBV19 and TRBJ2-2, with a weak D call TRBD2 (6 bases). The CDR3 spans 14 residues. Trimming pared 5 bases from V and 4 bases from J, leaving 11 bases between. Germline CDR1 LNHDA, CDR2 SQIVND (reference sequence). CDR3: CASSPGTGTGELFF. CDR3 coding DNA: TGTGCCAGTAGTCCCGGGACTGGCACCGGGGAGCTGTTTTTT.

Comments on this clone: A much larger clone lies one base from this, so it may be a read error. This chain joins TRBV2 and TRBJ2-3; perhaps TRBD1 as D (5 bases). The J call could be wrong; TRBJ1-5 is a better fit for the DNA end. CDR1 is SNHLY and CDR2 is FYNNEI in the germline V gene. The CDR3 covers 15 residues. CDR3 residues: CASSDQGQWADTQHF. The CDR3 DNA sequence: TGTGCCAGCAGTGACCAGGGCCAGTGGGCAGATACGCAGCATTTT.

V usage is TRBV30 and J usage is TRBJ2-1, with D perhaps matching TRBD1 (5 bases). Per the germline V gene, CDR1 is GTSNPN and CDR2 is SVGIG (reference sequence). The CDR3 sequence is 15 residues long. Trimming took off 0 bases at V and 3 bases at J, with 12 bases between the two ends. The CDR3 protein is CAWSVPTGVYNEQFF. CDR3 coding DNA: TGTGCCTGGAGTGTCCCCACAGGAGTCTACAATGAGCAGTTCTTC.

This sequence joins TRBV2 and TRBJ1-2; D is perhaps TRBD1 (6 bases). This CDR3 comprises 13 residues. Germline lookup yields CDR1 SNHLY and CDR2 FYNNEI. Trimming stripped 7 bases from V and 7 bases from J, with 16 bases between. Here the CDR3 DNA reads TGTGCCAGCATCATGTTACAGGGAGTTGGCTACACCTTC. This encodes CASIMLQGVGYTF.

V gene TRBV7-2 combines with J gene TRBJ2-5; weak D call: TRBD2 (5 bases). The CDR3 runs 14 residues. Deletions cut 1 base from V and 5 bases from J, with 11 bases between. Germline V CDR1 and CDR2: SGHTA, FQGNSA. The CDR3 coding sequence is TGTGCCAGCAGCTTAGGAGGGCTAGAGGAGACCCAGTACTTC. Amino acid sequence: CASSLGGLEETQYF.

The chain is built from TRBV4-1 and TRBJ1-4; 10 positions match TRBD1. Germline V lookup: CDR1 MGHRA, CDR2 YSYEKL. The ends lost 4 bases at V and 8 bases at J; junction bases unmatched: 4. CDR3 size: 14 residues. DNA of the CDR3: TGCGCCAGCAGCCGCGGGACAGGGGAAGAAAAACTGTTTTTT. Amino acid sequence: CASSRGTGEEKLFF.

The chain joins TRBV5-1 to TRBJ1-1, with D tentatively TRBD1 (5 bases). Deletions cut 1 base from V and 0 bases from J, with 10 bases between. The CDR3 is made up of 15 amino acids. CDR1 is SGHRS, CDR2 YFSETQ, per germline. This chain's CDR3 is CASSLWGDVNTEAFF. CDR3 coding DNA: TGCGCCAGCAGCTTGTGGGGGGACGTGAACACTGAAGCTTTCTTT.

V gene TRBV7-9 combines with J gene TRBJ2-1; 7 nucleotides agree with TRBD1. Germline loops: CDR1 SEHNR, CDR2 FQNEAQ (reference sequence). The V and J ends lost 5 bases and 5 bases, in that order; junction bases with no gene match: 3. The CDR3 covers 13 residues. The CDR3 protein is CASSRTGDNEQFF. The CDR3 DNA is TGTGCCAGCAGCCGGACAGGCGACAATGAGCAGTTCTTC.

The chain employs TRBV19 and TRBJ2-2; maybe TRBD2 (5 bases). The CDR3 is 16 amino acids. The V end lost 4 bases, the J end lost 3 bases, and 15 bases lay between the germline ends. Germline-derived CDR1 and CDR2 are LNHDA and SQIVND (reference sequence). CDR3: CASSTADFVYTGELFF. DNA for the CDR3: TGTGCCAGTAGTACCGCGGACTTCGTCTACACCGGGGAGCTGTTTTTT.

The chain links TRBV13 to TRBJ1-1; D gene unclear. The CDR3 spans 16 residues. Trimming cost V 1 base and J 3 bases, with 15 bases left between them. Germline loops: CDR1 PRHDT, CDR2 FYEKMQ (reference sequence). In nucleotides, the CDR3 is TGTGCCAGCAGCTTAGCAAGGGAGATGGTGGACACTGAAGCTTTCTTT. This gives the protein CASSLAREMVDTEAFF.

This clone showed up just once. The gene calls are TRBV7-9 and TRBJ1-1; no clear D gene. In germline, CDR1 is SEHNR, CDR2 FQNEAQ (reference sequence). The CDR3 is made up of 13 amino acids. The ends were cut back, 5 bases at V and 5 bases at J, with 12 bases in the middle. DNA for the CDR3: TGTGCCAGCAGCCCCGGAGGGCTTACTGAAGCTTTCTTT. It translates to CASSPGGLTEAFF. Supplemented by reference TRBV7-9 and TRBJ1-1, the full variable domain reads DTGVSQNPRHKITKRGQNVTFRCDPISEHNRLYWYRQTLGQGPEFLTYFQNEAQLEKSRLLSDRFSAERPKGSFSTLEIQRTEQGDSAMYLCASSPGGLTEAFFGQGTRLTVV.

In its sample, this clone was seen once. V usage is TRBV4-1 and J usage is TRBJ1-1; D unclear. There are 15 residues in the CDR3. V was cut by 4 bases and J by 1 base, with 13 bases left in between. CDR1 MGHRA and CDR2 YSYEKL come from the germline V gene. In nucleotides, the CDR3 is TGCGCCAGCAGCCCAGACGTGCGGGCGAACACTGAAGCTTTCTTT. Protein product: CASSPDVRANTEAFF.

The V gene is TRBV7-9, the J gene TRBJ1-2, with a possible D match to TRBD1 (6 bases). The CDR3 is 13 residues long. The V and J ends lost 2 bases and 5 bases respectively, with 9 bases between them. Germline loops: CDR1 SEHNR, CDR2 FQNEAQ (reference sequence). The CDR3 DNA reads TGTGCCAGCAGCTTATCGGACAGTTATGGCTACACCTTC. This translates into CASSLSDSYGYTF.